Sequencing of this T cell receptor beta chain was carried out in a study of T-cell reconstitution after alpha-beta-depleted transplantation in children. Library preparation (for TCRbeta) was performed with unique molecular identifiers. TCRdb re-derived calls from the PCR reads in MiXCR, one entry per CDR3 protein. This table holds 300,000 or so distinct CDR3 sequences, approximately 9.8% found once. Germline loops: CDR1 LNHDA, CDR2 SQIVND (reference sequence). CDR3 length: 16 amino acids. Trimming removed 3 bases at V and 2 bases at J, with 13 bases between. The receptor was isolated from a human donor who donated a stem cell graft to a child with SCID. The sequencing here drew on PBMCs from the stem cell graft donor, taken from the stem cell graft. The gene calls are TRBV19 and TRBJ2-2; D tentatively fits TRBD1 or TRBD2 (6 bases each). Here the CDR3 reads CASSIKTGANTGELFF. CDR3 DNA sequence: TGTGCCAGTAGTATTAAGACGGGGGCAAACACCGGGGAGCTGTTTTTT.